The 32 T cell receptor beta chains given below trace back to one sample, sequenced in a study of OX40 agonist ivuxolimab in advanced cancers. The protocol was immunoSEQ multiplex PCR, while the TCRdb copy is restricted to in-frame clones and leaves out a portion. The table records tens of thousands of clones, 80% to 90% of them present only once. The source was CD4+ or CD8+ T cells sorted from blood, collected in a trial of the OX40 agonist ivuxolimab. The receptors shown here come from an adult with an advanced solid tumor such as melanoma, head and neck, liver or kidney cancer.

The chain employs TRBV28 and TRBJ2-7; TRBD2 matches at 11 bases. This CDR3 has 18 residues. CDR1 is MDHEN and CDR2 is SYDVKM in the germline V gene. V shed 6 bases, J shed 6 bases, and the junction held 19 bases outside the gene matches. For the CDR3, the DNA is TGTGCCAGCAGGTCGACAGGTATGATTGGCCTAGCGGGAGGCGAGCAGTACTTC. Amino acids: CASRSTGMIGLAGGEQYF.

This chain links TRBV7-7 with TRBJ2-3; 7 bases are a match to TRBD1. This CDR3 comprises 15 residues. V lost 5 bases, J lost 0 bases, and 5 bases stayed unmatched. Germline CDR1 is SSHAT and CDR2 is FNYEAQ (reference sequence). CDR3: CASSPRQGSTDTQYF. In DNA, the CDR3 is TGTGCCAGCAGCCCAAGACAGGGAAGCACAGATACGCAGTATTTT. The full variable domain, with the rest looked up from reference TRBV7-7 and TRBJ2-3, is GAGVSQSPRYKVTKRGQDVTLRCDPISSHATLYWYQQALGQGPEFLTYFNYEAQPDKSGLPSDRFSAERPEGSISTLTIQRTEQRDSAMYRCASSPRQGSTDTQYFGPGTRLTVL.

This clone has only one observation. The chain links TRBV29-1 to TRBJ1-2; tentatively, D is TRBD1 (5 bases). The CDR3 extends over 12 amino acids. The germline V gene has CDR1 SQVTM and CDR2 ANQGSEA. Trimming stripped 4 bases from V and 8 bases from J, with 14 bases between. As DNA, the CDR3 is TGCAGCGTTGGGATCGGGGCAGAAGGCTACACCTTC. The encoded protein is CSVGIGAEGYTF.

V gene TRBV27 combines with J gene TRBJ2-7, with 8 bases lining up with TRBD1. The CDR3 has 17 amino acids. In germline, CDR1 is MNHEY, CDR2 SMNVEV (reference sequence). J was trimmed by 3 bases and V by 11 bases; bases with no gene match: 21. The CDR3 protein is CAGNRGKPIPTNYEQYV. The CDR3 DNA reads as TGTGCCGGTAACAGGGGGAAGCCGATACCTACCAACTACGAGCAGTACGTC.

The chain is built from TRBV7-8 and TRBJ1-4; TRBD1 matches 9 bases. The CDR3 length is 14 residues. CDR1 SGHVS and CDR2 FQNEAQ come from the germline V gene. With V trimmed by 6 bases and J by 4 bases, 3 bases remained unmatched. CDR3 sequence reads: CASRQGAGNEKLFF. The CDR3 nucleotides are TGTGCCAGCAGACAGGGGGCTGGTAATGAAAAACTGTTTTTT. The variable domain in full, with the rest retrieved from reference TRBV7-8 and TRBJ1-4, is GAGVSQSPRYKVAKRGQDVALRCDPISGHVSLFWYQQALGQGPEFLTYFQNEAQLDKSGLPSDRFFAERPEGSVSTLKIQRTQQEDSAVYLCASRQGAGNEKLFFGSGTQLSVL.

This clone was observed once. This sequence joins TRBV11-2 and TRBJ1-4; no definite D call. The germline gives CDR1 SGHAT, CDR2 FQNNGV. The ends were cut back, 1 base at V and 5 bases at J, with 8 bases in the middle. The CDR3 runs to 14 residues. Here the CDR3 DNA reads TGTGCCAGCAGCTTAGGGCCTTACAATGAAAAACTGTTTTTT. It yields the protein CASSLGPYNEKLFF.

The count of this clone is one. This chain links TRBV4-3 with TRBJ2-1; D is ambiguous. The V gene lost 0 bases and the J gene lost 2 bases, with 11 bases spanning the gap. This CDR3 is 16 amino acids long. CDR1 is LGHNA and CDR2 is YSLEER in the germline V gene. The CDR3 loop reads CASSQDHPTAYNEQFF. In nucleotides, the CDR3 is TGCGCCAGCAGCCAAGATCACCCCACGGCCTACAATGAGCAGTTCTTC.

In its sample, this clone was seen a few times. The chain carries TRBV5-1 and TRBJ2-7, with TRBD2 as a possible D gene (7 bases). Trimming left V 3 bases short and J 6 bases short, with 13 bases between. CDR1 and CDR2 (germline): SGHRS, YFSETQ. The CDR3 has 13 amino acids. The CDR3 DNA is TGCGCCAGCAGCTGGGAGGGGGGAGGCGAGCAGTACTTC. Protein sequence: CASSWEGGGEQYF.

The rearrangement links TRBV10-2 to TRBJ2-5; no definite D call. Trimming stripped 7 bases from V and 4 bases from J, with 13 bases between. The V gene's germline CDR1 is WSHSY and CDR2 SAAADI. The CDR3 runs to 13 residues. The CDR3 DNA reads as TGCGCCAGCACCCCGGAGTGGGTAGAGACCCAGTACTTC. It codes for CASTPEWVETQYF.

The gene calls are TRBV2 and TRBJ2-1; 10 bases align to TRBD2. Trimming cost V 8 bases and J 0 bases; bases outside gene matches: 10. The CDR3 has 17 residues. Germline CDR1 is SNHLY and CDR2 is FYNNEI. CDR3 region: CASLENLAGVSYNEQFF. In nucleotides, the CDR3 is TGTGCCAGCCTGGAGAATCTAGCGGGAGTCTCCTACAATGAGCAGTTCTTC.

The chain employs TRBV30 and TRBJ1-3; D is unresolved. V gave up 0 bases and J gave up 7 bases, with 10 bases separating them. CDR3 size: 13 residues. Germline V gene data show CDR1 as GTSNPN and CDR2 as SVGIG (reference sequence). Here the CDR3 DNA reads TGTGCCTGGAGTGTACAGAGGGCGAACACCATATATTTT. The encoded protein is CAWSVQRANTIYF.

The V and J genes are TRBV28 and TRBJ2-5; the D gene is possibly TRBD1 (6 bases). Germline CDR1 reads MDHEN; CDR2 reads SYDVKM. The CDR3 covers 15 residues. V was cut by 5 bases and J by 7 bases, with 20 bases left in between. The CDR3 DNA reads TGTGCCAGCAGTCCCCCCGACCCTCCGACAGGGACCCAGTACTTC. Protein: CASSPPDPPTGTQYF.

This sequence joins TRBV11-2 and TRBJ1-2; D is unclear. The CDR3 loop spans 13 amino acids. Trimming removed 8 bases from V and 11 bases from J, with 21 bases in between. Germline lookup yields CDR1 SGHAT and CDR2 FQNNGV. CDR3 DNA sequence: TGTGCCAGCCGATACGGGAGCCAGGAGGGTTACACCTTC. Amino acid sequence: CASRYGSQEGYTF.

This sequence joins TRBV6-6 and TRBJ1-5; TRBD1 matches at 10 bases. CDR3 length equals 14 residues. Germline trimming cut 5 bases from V and 4 bases from J; bases unmatched to any gene: 2. Germline CDR1 is MNHNY and CDR2 is SVGAGI (reference sequence). CDR3 coding DNA: TGTGCCAGCAGTAGGACAGGGGGAAATCAGCCCCAGCATTTT. Residues: CASSRTGGNQPQHF.

The J gene is TRBJ2-3, the V gene TRBV27, with D possibly being TRBD1 or TRBD2 (5 bases each). Trimming removed 5 bases at V and 4 bases at J, with 22 bases between. Germline CDR1 and CDR2: MNHEY and SMNVEV (reference sequence). This CDR3 is built from 17 residues. The CDR3, as DNA: TGTGCCAGCAGTCCCACCCGGGGCGGAGCCAGGGCAGATACGCAGTATTTT. This sequence encodes CASSPTRGGARADTQYF.

This clone was seen only a few times. The chain links TRBV9 to TRBJ2-2, with D maybe TRBD2 (6 bases). Trimming took 4 bases from V and 1 from J, leaving 14 bases between them. Germline V gene lookup returns CDR1 SGDLS and CDR2 YYNGEE. The CDR3 runs to 16 residues. CDR3 nucleotide sequence: TGTGCCAGCAGCCACGGGGCGGGATTGAACACCGGGGAGCTGTTTTTT. It encodes CASSHGAGLNTGELFF.

The V call is TRBV2, the J call TRBJ2-7, with 7 nucleotides matching TRBD1. This CDR3 comprises 15 residues. CDR1 and CDR2 from the germline V gene are SNHLY and FYNNEI. Trimming cost V 4 bases and J 2 bases; bases outside gene matches: 8. This CDR3 is CASSGQGFTTYEQYF. CDR3 nucleotide sequence: TGTGCCAGCAGTGGACAGGGATTTACAACCTACGAGCAGTACTTC.

The chain combines TRBV28 with TRBJ1-4; D is uncertain. V dropped 6 bases and J dropped 3 bases, with 5 bases sitting between them. Per the germline V gene, CDR1 is MDHEN and CDR2 is SYDVKM. The CDR3 runs to 12 residues. This chain's CDR3 is CASSSPNEKLFF. DNA for the CDR3: TGTGCCAGCAGCAGCCCTAATGAAAAACTGTTTTTT.

This clone is a singleton in its sample. V and J are TRBV6-5 and TRBJ1-3, with a tentative D call TRBD1 (6 bases). Per the germline V gene, CDR1 is MNHEY and CDR2 is SVGAGI. The V end lost 2 bases, the J end lost 3 bases, and 8 bases lay between the germline ends. This CDR3 is 14 amino acids long. CDR3 sequence reads: CASSYGQNGNTIYF. In DNA, the CDR3 is TGTGCCAGCAGTTACGGACAGAATGGAAACACCATATATTTT.

About this clone itself: This sample also contains other DNA sequences that code for the same CDR3. The rearrangement links TRBV7-9 to TRBJ2-1; D unresolved. V was clipped by 2 bases and J by 8 bases, with 7 bases between them. The CDR3 is 12 amino acids. The germline V gene has CDR1 SEHNR and CDR2 FQNEAQ (reference sequence). The CDR3 nucleotides are TGTGCCAGCAGCTTATCGGTAGATGAGCAGTTCTTC. This encodes CASSLSVDEQFF.

This rearrangement joins TRBV18 to TRBJ2-1; 8 bases match TRBD2. V shed 6 bases, J shed 8 bases, and the junction held 9 bases outside the gene matches. Per the germline V gene, CDR1 is KGHSH and CDR2 is LQKENI. The CDR3 loop spans 14 amino acids. For the CDR3, the DNA is TGTGCCAGCTCCTCCGGGACTAGGGTGGATGAGCAGTTCTTC. It codes for CASSSGTRVDEQFF.

V usage is TRBV6-5 and J usage is TRBJ2-1, with D tentatively TRBD2 (5 bases). This CDR3 spans 13 amino acids. Per the germline V gene, CDR1 is MNHEY and CDR2 is SVGAGI. Trimming left V 6 bases short and J 2 bases short, with 8 bases between. Written as DNA, the CDR3 is TGTGCCAGCAGCCCCGGGACCTACAATGAGCAGTTCTTC. It encodes CASSPGTYNEQFF.

The V call is TRBV2, the J call TRBJ2-3; 9 nucleotides align to TRBD2. Germline CDR1 is SNHLY and CDR2 is FYNNEI. J lost 4 bases, V lost 9 bases, and 5 bases had no gene match. CDR3 size: 13 residues. Here the CDR3 DNA reads TGTGCCAGTAGGGGACTAGCCTCAGATACGCAGTATTTT. Residues: CASRGLASDTQYF. Drawing the rest from reference TRBV2 and TRBJ2-3, the complete variable domain is EPEVTQTPSHQVTQMGQEVILRCVPISNHLYFYWYRQILGQKVEFLVSFYNNEISEKSEIFDDQFSVERPDGSNFTLKIRSTKLEDSAMYFCASRGLASDTQYFGPGTRLTVL.

The J gene is TRBJ1-5, the V gene TRBV19, with no clear D. The germline gives CDR1 LNHDA, CDR2 SQIVND (reference sequence). V lost 1 base, J lost 1 base, and 8 bases lay in between. The CDR3 is made up of 15 amino acids. CDR3 amino acids: CASSIGSLSNQPQHF. CDR3 DNA sequence: TGTGCCAGTAGTATAGGATCTCTGAGCAATCAGCCCCAGCATTTT.

This clone was recorded once. The chain links TRBV6-1 to TRBJ1-1; 10 bases fit TRBD1. The CDR3 runs to 14 residues. Trimming took 6 bases from V and 5 from J; bases not matched to a gene: 6. Germline CDR1 reads MNHNS; CDR2 reads SASEGT. The CDR3 DNA is TGTGCCAGCAGCCCCGGGACAGGGGTTACTGAAGCTTTCTTT. Protein sequence: CASSPGTGVTEAFF.

The rearrangement uses TRBV2 and TRBJ1-1, with D unresolved. Germline V gene data show CDR1 as SNHLY and CDR2 as FYNNEI. The V and J ends lost 4 bases and 1 base respectively, with 7 bases between them. There are 13 residues in the CDR3. This CDR3 reads CASSVGGNTEAFF. The CDR3 region has the DNA TGTGCCAGCAGTGTAGGAGGGAACACTGAAGCTTTCTTT.

The V and J genes are TRBV11-2 and TRBJ2-3; TRBD2 matches 7 bases. Losses at the gene ends were 8 bases for V and 2 bases for J; bases not matched to a gene: 10. The CDR3 contains 15 residues. Looked up from germline, CDR1 is SGHAT and CDR2 is FQNNGV. Here the CDR3 reads CASFGRSRNTDTQYF. The CDR3 nucleotides read TGTGCCAGCTTCGGGAGGTCGAGAAACACAGATACGCAGTATTTT.

The rearrangement uses TRBV9 and TRBJ2-1, with 11 bases matching TRBD1. The junction had 2 bases not matched to a gene; V was cut back by 0 bases and J by 6 bases. This CDR3 contains 15 residues. Per germline, CDR1 SGDLS and CDR2 YYNGEE. CDR3 protein: CASSVGGQGGNEQFF. CDR3 in DNA: TGTGCCAGCAGCGTAGGGGGACAGGGGGGCAATGAGCAGTTCTTC. Complete variable domain (other parts from reference TRBV9 and TRBJ2-1): DSGVTQTPKHLITATGQRVTLRCSPRSGDLSVYWYQQSLDQGLQFLIQYYNGEERAKGNILERFSAQQFPDLHSELNLSSLELGDSALYFCASSVGGQGGNEQFFGPGTRLTVL.

The chain joins TRBV5-6 to TRBJ2-7; D may match TRBD1 or TRBD2 (5 bases each). The germline V gene encodes CDR1 SGHDT and CDR2 YYEEEE. V lost 0 bases, J lost 6 bases, and 10 bases lay in between. CDR3 size: 13 residues. The CDR3 spells CASSLVGVAEQYV. The CDR3 DNA reads TGTGCCAGCAGCTTGGTGGGGGTGGCCGAGCAGTACGTC.

The gene calls are TRBV25-1 and TRBJ1-1; no clear D gene. This CDR3 has 12 amino acids. Germline V lookup: CDR1 MGHDK, CDR2 SYGVNS. Trimming removed 1 base from V and 7 bases from J, with 7 bases in between. The CDR3, as DNA: TGTGCCAGCAGTGAATTCGGTGATGAAGCTTTCTTT. Translated, it gives CASSEFGDEAFF.

This chain links TRBV7-2 with TRBJ2-1; no reliable D call. Germline V gene lookup returns CDR1 SGHTA and CDR2 FQGNSA. The length of the CDR3 is 15 residues. Trimming removed 4 bases from V and 0 bases from J, with 10 bases in between. In nucleotides, the CDR3 is TGTGCCAGCAGCTGGACGGAGAGCTCCTACAATGAGCAGTTCTTC. Protein sequence: CASSWTESSYNEQFF. Filled out from reference TRBV7-2 and TRBJ2-1, the complete variable domain reads GAGVSQSPSNKVTEKGKDVELRCDPISGHTALYWYRQSLGQGLEFLIYFQGNSAPDKSGLPSDRFSAERTGGSVSTLTIQRTQQEDSAVYLCASSWTESSYNEQFFGPGTRLTVL.

In this sample, this clone turned up a few times. This sequence joins TRBV7-9 and TRBJ2-7, with TRBD2 as a possible D gene (6 bases). Trimming shortened V by 2 bases and J by 2 bases, and 13 bases separated the two germline ends. This CDR3 region has 15 residues. Germline V CDR1 and CDR2: SEHNR, FQNEAQ (reference sequence). This CDR3 reads CASSLFPTSTYEQYF. The CDR3 bases are TGTGCCAGCAGCTTATTCCCCACTAGCACCTACGAGCAGTACTTC.